This T cell receptor beta chain was recorded in a study of T cells in Graves' hyperthyroidism and ophthalmopathy. The germline CDR1 and CDR2 sequences are LNHDA and SQIVND (reference sequence). The CDR3 has 14 residues. V was clipped by 9 bases and J by 5 bases, with 20 bases between them. Researchers amplified the TCR beta CDR3 regions from RNA transcripts. HTBI primers were the set used in a first-round RT-PCR of the TCR CDR3. From the multiplex PCR reads, TCRdb called clonotypes with MiXCR, one entry per CDR3 protein. In the table there are a few hundred thousand distinct CDR3 sequences, 12% to 15% of which are singletons. Before ophthalmopathy appeared, progressors gave blood at initial hyperthyroidism diagnosis. The table lists this clonotype with a few counts. Its antigen remains unknown. General observations from the study: Researchers found most expanded thyroid clonotypes above 0.001 in blood as well.

The origin of this receptor is a woman in her forties or fifties with Graves' hyperthyroidism that later progressed to Graves' ophthalmopathy. Sequencing input: blood. The chain links TRBV19 to TRBJ2-7; tentatively, D is TRBD1 or TRBD2 (5 bases each). CDR3 loop: CASGDGMGSHEQYF. CDR3 in DNA: TGTGCCAGCGGGGACGGTATGGGAAGCCACGAGCAGTACTTC.